These 25 T cell receptor beta chains originate from one sample sequenced in a study of blood T cell repertoires in COVID-19. This table comes from immunoSEQ multiplex PCR, and its TCRdb copy is limited to in-frame clones, with some not included. The sample carries around 240,000 clones, about 90% recorded once. Sequencing used PBMCs or T cells enriched from blood (not recorded which). The receptors shown here come from a human donor in a cohort exposed to, infected with or recovered from COVID-19 (not recorded which). The donor label of this sample is uncertain.

The V and J genes are TRBV27 and TRBJ2-1; weak D call: TRBD1 (5 bases). The germline V and J ends were trimmed by 4 bases and 8 bases, with 9 bases remaining between them. In germline, CDR1 is MNHEY, CDR2 SMNVEV (reference sequence). The CDR3 runs 12 residues. The CDR3 reads CASSSRVHEQFF. CDR3 sequence (DNA): TGTGCCAGCAGTTCCAGGGTCCATGAGCAGTTCTTC.

The chain carries TRBV30 and TRBJ1-6, with 9 bases aligning to TRBD1. CDR1 and CDR2 from the germline V gene are GTSNPN and SVGIG (reference sequence). V was clipped by 8 bases and J by 2 bases; unmatched bases: 10. The CDR3 is made up of 16 amino acids. CDR3 nucleotides: TGTGCCCAAAGGACAGGGGAGATCACCTATAATTCACCCCTCCACTTT. As protein: CAQRTGEITYNSPLHF.

This chain connects TRBV11-2 to TRBJ1-3; 8 nucleotides agree with TRBD1. After removal of 4 bases from V and 2 bases from J, the junction contained 1 base not matched to a gene. Per germline, CDR1 SGHAT and CDR2 FQNNGV. The CDR3 length is 14 residues. This chain's CDR3 is CASSSGGAGNTIYF. The CDR3 DNA reads TGTGCCAGCAGCTCAGGGGGCGCTGGAAACACCATATATTTT.

The CDR3 here is CATTTPLRYGYTF. DNA for the CDR3: TGTGCCACCACCACCCCCCTGCGGTATGGCTACACCTTC. The chain employs TRBV19 and TRBJ1-2; D is unresolved. V dropped 10 bases and J dropped 5 bases, with 17 bases sitting between them. Germline V gene lookup returns CDR1 LNHDA and CDR2 SQIVND (reference sequence). The CDR3 contains 13 residues.

The chain recombines TRBV18 with TRBJ1-2; D call uncertain. V lost 4 bases and J 3 bases, leaving 6 bases between the germline ends. The CDR3 contains 12 residues. CDR1 is KGHSH and CDR2 is LQKENI in the germline V gene. The CDR3 bases are TGTGCCAGCTCACAAGAGTACTATGGCTACACCTTC. It specifies CASSQEYYGYTF.

On this clone: Different DNA sequences within this sample yield the same CDR3. The genes are TRBV3-1 (or the pseudogene TRBV3-2) and TRBJ2-5; 11 nucleotides line up with TRBD2. The V segment lost 0 bases and the J segment 1 base; nucleotides outside the gene matches: 1. Looked up from germline, CDR1 is LGHDT and CDR2 is YNNKEL (reference sequence). The CDR3 consists of 16 residues. The CDR3 DNA reads as TGTGCCAGCAGCCAAGATCTAGCGGGGGGCCAAGAGACCCAGTACTTC. Translating gives CASSQDLAGGQETQYF.

This chain uses TRBV11-2 with TRBJ2-3, with D maybe TRBD2 (7 bases). CDR1 and CDR2 (germline): SGHAT, FQNNGV. CDR3 size: 19 residues. Trimming took 8 bases from V and 0 from J, leaving 27 bases between them. The chain's CDR3 is CASGGWWRGLYSSTDTQYF. CDR3 nucleotide sequence: TGTGCCAGCGGGGGTTGGTGGCGGGGGCTATATTCTAGCACAGATACGCAGTATTTT. Full variable domain (remainder filled in from reference TRBV11-2 and TRBJ2-3): EAGVAQSPRYKIIEKRQSVAFWCNPISGHATLYWYQQILGQGPKLLIQFQNNGVVDDSQLPKDRFSAERLKGVDSTLKIQPAKLEDSAVYLCASGGWWRGLYSSTDTQYFGPGTRLTVL.

DNA for the CDR3: TGTGCCAGCAGCCAAGGCCAGTTCCCCCATTATAGCAATCAGCCCCAGCATTTT. Translated, it gives CASSQGQFPHYSNQPQHF. V usage is TRBV3-1 (or the pseudogene TRBV3-2) and J usage is TRBJ1-5, with no clear D. Trimming took 1 base from V and 0 from J, leaving 16 bases between them. The germline V gene encodes CDR1 LGHDT and CDR2 YNNKEL (reference sequence). The CDR3 is 18 amino acids.

The J gene is TRBJ2-7, the V gene TRBV6-1; 10 bases map to TRBD2. The CDR3 is made up of 18 amino acids. Unmatched junction bases numbered 11, after V lost 0 bases and J lost 3 bases. Germline lookup yields CDR1 MNHNS and CDR2 SASEGT. CDR3 bases: TGTGCCAGCAGTGAAGCGCCTAGCGGGGGCCCCGTTTTCTACGAGCAGTACTTC. Translation: CASSEAPSGGPVFYEQYF.

CDR3 bases: TGTGCCACACACCCCGGACAGGCCGCCTACGAGCAGTACTTC. Translating gives CATHPGQAAYEQYF. The V call is TRBV21-1, the J call TRBJ2-7; TRBD1, the table's D call, was not compared with the DNA. TRBV21-1 has pseudogene status. This CDR3 has 14 residues.

This CDR3 is CASSLVSANTGELFF. DNA for the CDR3: TGTGCCAGCAGCTTAGTCAGCGCGAACACCGGGGAGCTGTTTTTT. V is TRBV7-9 and J is TRBJ2-2, with unresolved D. Looked up from germline, CDR1 is SEHNR and CDR2 is FQNEAQ (reference sequence). The CDR3 extends over 15 amino acids. V was pared by 1 base and J by 0 bases, with 6 bases between.

The rearrangement joins TRBV21-1 to TRBJ2-1; the table's D gene call, TRBD2, was not cross checked with the DNA. TRBV21-1 is annotated as a pseudogene. This CDR3 comprises 20 residues. CDR3 in amino acids: CASRPGEGLAGGPNLREQFF. The CDR3 DNA reads as TGTGCCAGCAGGCCCGGCGAGGGACTAGCGGGGGGCCCCAACCTTCGGGAGCAGTTCTTC.

This chain joins TRBV9 and TRBJ2-1, with TRBD2 identical over 8 bases. Germline CDR1 and CDR2: SGDLS and YYNGEE. The CDR3 is made up of 16 amino acids. Unmatched junction bases numbered 9, after V lost 0 bases and J lost 7 bases. CDR3 in DNA: TGTGCCAGCAGCGTAGCTCAGAGCGGGGGATGGAATGAGCAGTTCTTC. It yields the protein CASSVAQSGGWNEQFF.

The rearrangement uses TRBV27 and TRBJ1-2, with D possibly TRBD1 on 5 matching bases. The CDR3 covers 18 residues. Germline CDR1 MNHEY, CDR2 SMNVEV (reference sequence). Trimming left V 4 bases short and J 6 bases short, with 27 bases between. The DNA for the CDR3 is TGTGCCAGCAGTTCCCCCATAGGTCAGGCGGCAGGGCTTAATGGCTACACCTTC. Its translation is CASSSPIGQAAGLNGYTF.

CDR3 sequence (DNA): TGTGCCAGCAGTACCTCCCCCACAGGGGGACCTGGAAACACCATATATTTT. Translation: CASSTSPTGGPGNTIYF. This sequence joins TRBV27 and TRBJ1-3, with 8 positions matching TRBD1. V trimming: 5 bases; J trimming: 2 bases; junction bases outside the gene matches: 11. CDR3 length equals 17 residues. Germline V gives CDR1 MNHEY, CDR2 SMNVEV (reference sequence).

The V call is TRBV18, the J call TRBJ1-2; 9 nucleotides match TRBD1. After removal of 4 bases from V and 6 bases from J, the junction contained 6 bases not matched to a gene. Germline assignment: CDR1 KGHSH and CDR2 LQKENI. CDR3 length: 14 amino acids. The CDR3 is CASSRNRGRDGYTF. The DNA for the CDR3 is TGTGCCAGCTCACGAAACAGGGGGCGCGATGGCTACACCTTC.

The rearrangement links TRBV25-1 to TRBJ2-7, with TRBD1 identical over 12 bases. The trim removed 3 bases at V and 4 bases at J, leaving 4 bases unmatched. CDR1 MGHDK and CDR2 SYGVNS come from the germline V gene. The CDR3 extends over 15 amino acids. The CDR3 DNA reads as TGTGCCAGCAGTGAGGGGACAGGGGGCGTTTACGAGCAGTACTTC. Translated: CASSEGTGGVYEQYF.

The CDR3 loop is CASSQEPDGLAGKETQYF. In DNA form, the CDR3 reads TGTGCCAGCAGCCAAGAGCCCGATGGACTAGCGGGGAAAGAGACCCAGTACTTC. V is TRBV3-1 (or the pseudogene TRBV3-2) and J is TRBJ2-5; 12 bases align to TRBD2. Germline trimming cut 0 bases from V and 3 bases from J; bases unmatched to any gene: 8. The CDR3 totals 18 residues. Germline V gives CDR1 LGHDT, CDR2 YNNKEL (reference sequence).

This chain connects TRBV7-8 to TRBJ1-2; 8 nucleotides line up with TRBD1. The germline V gene encodes CDR1 SGHVS and CDR2 FQNEAQ. V lost 0 bases to trimming and J lost 8 bases; unmatched junction nucleotides: 8. The CDR3 totals 15 residues. The CDR3 DNA sequence: TGTGCCAGCAGCTTAGCCAGGACAGGGTTGGACGGCTACACCTTC. Protein product: CASSLARTGLDGYTF.

This clone was seen a single time. The V and J genes are TRBV5-1 and TRBJ2-1; 11 bases are a match to TRBD2. Germline V lookup: CDR1 SGHRS, CDR2 YFSETQ. Trimming took 4 bases from V and 4 from J; bases not matched to a gene: 4. The CDR3 extends over 15 amino acids. This CDR3 is CASSTSGGEYNEQFF. In nucleotides, the CDR3 is TGCGCCAGCAGCACTAGCGGGGGAGAATACAATGAGCAGTTCTTC.

CDR3 sequence reads: CASSAGTGIPSYNSPLHF. CDR3 bases: TGTGCCAGCAGTGCCGGGACAGGGATCCCCTCCTATAATTCACCCCTCCACTTT. The chain couples TRBV28 to TRBJ1-6; 9 bases fit TRBD1. The germline V gene encodes CDR1 MDHEN and CDR2 SYDVKM. The V segment lost 5 bases and the J segment 0 bases; nucleotides outside the gene matches: 8. This CDR3 has 18 residues.

J is TRBJ2-2 and V is TRBV28; D gene ambiguous. CDR1 and CDR2 (germline): MDHEN, SYDVKM. Trimming took 7 bases from V and 6 from J, leaving 6 bases between them. There are 11 residues in the CDR3. The CDR3 region is CASTPSGELFF. Written as DNA, the CDR3 is TGTGCCAGCACTCCCTCCGGGGAGCTGTTTTTT. The variable domain in full, completed from reference TRBV28 and TRBJ2-2, reads DVKVTQSSRYLVKRTGEKVFLECVQDMDHENMFWYRQDPGLGLRLIYFSYDVKMKEKGDIPEGYSVSREKKERFSLILESASTNQTSMYLCASTPSGELFFGEGSRLTVL.

As for this clone: Other DNA variants within this sample encode the same CDR3. This chain uses TRBV7-9 with TRBJ1-1; 8 bases align to TRBD1. The CDR3 has 14 residues. The germline V gene encodes CDR1 SEHNR and CDR2 FQNEAQ (reference sequence). The junction had 4 bases not matched to a gene; V was cut back by 6 bases and J by 1 base. CDR3 residues: CASSLGTGNTEAFF. CDR3 DNA sequence: TGTGCCAGCAGTTTGGGGACAGGGAACACTGAAGCTTTCTTT.

The chain has TRBV11-2 and TRBJ1-2; D call uncertain. Between the trimmed V and J ends, which lost 4 bases and 0 bases, there was a span of 9 bases. Germline CDR1 reads SGHAT; CDR2 reads FQNNGV. CDR3 length equals 14 residues. The DNA for the CDR3 is TGTGCCAGCAGCTCAGGAGGAGCTAACTATGGCTACACCTTC. Translating it yields CASSSGGANYGYTF.

The sample holds a few counts of this clone. This rearrangement joins TRBV7-2 to TRBJ1-1, with D hard to call. Germline V CDR1 and CDR2: SGHTA, FQGNSA. Trimming shortened V by 4 bases and J by 1 base, and 13 bases separated the two germline ends. This CDR3 spans 15 amino acids. As DNA, the CDR3 is TGTGCCAGCAGCTCGTCCGGGGTCTGGAACACTGAAGCTTTCTTT. As protein: CASSSSGVWNTEAFF.